The T cell receptor (beta chain) under discussion was sequenced for a study of T cell changes during pregnancy in multiple sclerosis. Libraries were prepared by immunoSEQ multiplex PCR; TCRdb keeps only in-frame clonotypes and omits some of them. The sample has about 41,000 clones, 88% seen once. The CDR3 covers 13 residues. The germline V gene has CDR1 MNHEY and CDR2 SVGAGI. Unmatched junction bases numbered 2, after V lost 2 bases and J lost 7 bases. This specimen consisted of peripheral blood, obtained in the first trimester of pregnancy. J is TRBJ1-2 and V is TRBV6-5, with 9 bases fitting TRBD1. The clonotype originates from a female donor in good health, enrolled as a control in a pregnancy study. In DNA, the CDR3 is TGTGCCAGCAGTTACGGGACAGGGCTTGGCTACACCTTC. Translation gives CASSYGTGLGYTF.